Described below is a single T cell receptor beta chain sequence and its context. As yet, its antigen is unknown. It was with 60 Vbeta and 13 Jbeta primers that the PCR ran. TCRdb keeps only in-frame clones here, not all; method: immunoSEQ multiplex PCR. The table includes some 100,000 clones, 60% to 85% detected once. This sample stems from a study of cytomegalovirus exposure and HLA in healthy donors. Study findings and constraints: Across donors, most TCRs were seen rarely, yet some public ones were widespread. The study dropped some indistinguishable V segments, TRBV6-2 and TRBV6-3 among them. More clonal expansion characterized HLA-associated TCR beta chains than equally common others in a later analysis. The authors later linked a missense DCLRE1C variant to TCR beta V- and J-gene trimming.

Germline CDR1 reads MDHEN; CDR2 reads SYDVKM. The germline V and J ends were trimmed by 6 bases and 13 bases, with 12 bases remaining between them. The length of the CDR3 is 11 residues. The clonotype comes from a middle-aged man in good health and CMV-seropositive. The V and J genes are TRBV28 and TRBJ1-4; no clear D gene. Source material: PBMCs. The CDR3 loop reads CASSERSILFF. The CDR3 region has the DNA TGTGCCAGCAGCGAGAGGTCGATACTGTTTTTT.